What follows are 5 T cell receptor beta chains derived from one specimen sequenced in a study of T cell responses to AZD1222 COVID-19 vaccine. The data were produced by immunoSEQ multiplex PCR, yet TCRdb's version contains in-frame clones alone and is incomplete. The repertoire has over 110,000 clones, around nine tenths of them found once; the top ten carry 5.5%. Sequencing used peripheral blood, obtained on day 0 of AZD1222 vaccination. These receptors all stem from an adult in good health.

The chain has TRBV19 and TRBJ2-3; the D is unclear. V lost 3 bases and J lost 2, with 15 bases in between. The CDR3 sequence is 16 residues long. Germline V gives CDR1 LNHDA, CDR2 SQIVND (reference sequence). In DNA, the CDR3 is TGTGCCAGTAGTATGCCCCAGACTGGTCTCACAGATACGCAGTATTTT. Its translation: CASSMPQTGLTDTQYF. Drawing the rest from reference TRBV19 and TRBJ2-3, the complete variable domain is DGGITQSPKYLFRKEGQNVTLSCEQNLNHDAMYWYRQDPGQGLRLIYYSQIVNDFQKGDIAEGYSVSREKKESFPLTVTSAQKNPTAFYLCASSMPQTGLTDTQYFGPGTRLTVL.

The rearrangement links TRBV4-3 to TRBJ1-2; D is undetermined. Trimming removed 0 bases from V and 1 base from J, with 9 bases in between. The germline V gene encodes CDR1 LGHNA and CDR2 YSLEER. The CDR3 runs to 15 residues. The CDR3 is CASSQDSAGNYGYTF. The CDR3 DNA follows: TGCGCCAGCAGCCAAGATAGCGCGGGTAACTATGGCTACACCTTC.

The V call is TRBV5-1, the J call TRBJ2-7, with D unclear. The CDR3 contains 13 residues. Per the germline V gene, CDR1 is SGHRS and CDR2 is YFSETQ. V was cut by 1 base and J by 3 bases, with 8 bases left in between. Written as DNA, the CDR3 is TGCGCCAGCAGCTTGCGGGTAGACTACGAGCAGTACTTC. This codes for CASSLRVDYEQYF.

The chain combines TRBV7-3 with TRBJ2-1, with D perhaps matching TRBD1 or TRBD2 (5 bases each). The CDR3 spans 14 residues. The V gene lost 2 bases and the J gene lost 6 bases, with 11 bases spanning the gap. CDR1 SGHTA and CDR2 FQGTGA come from the germline V gene. The CDR3 loop is CASSLGLRGNEQFF. CDR3 sequence (DNA): TGTGCCAGCAGCTTAGGCCTGAGGGGCAATGAGCAGTTCTTC.

The chain joins TRBV19 to TRBJ2-2; 11 bases are a match to TRBD2. The V gene's germline CDR1 is LNHDA and CDR2 SQIVND (reference sequence). Trimming at V came to 4 bases and at J to 5 bases, leaving 9 bases not matched to a gene. The CDR3 consists of 17 residues. The CDR3 is CASSTYSGRVRTGELFF. CDR3 DNA sequence: TGTGCCAGTAGTACCTATAGCGGGAGGGTTCGGACCGGGGAGCTGTTTTTT.